A selection of T cell receptor beta chains follows, all from one sample in a study of T-cell reconstitution after alpha-beta-depleted transplantation in children. A single record per CDR3 protein comes from TCRdb applying MiXCR to the PCR reads. The top ten clones hold about 4.5% of a sample with about 340,000 distinct CDR3 sequences, less than 15% of them seen once. This sample comprised PBMCs, obtained from the stem cell graft. The origin of the receptors is a human donor who donated a stem cell graft to a child with Fanconi anemia. Each CDR3 is given with its conserved first and last residue. The order of the fields is clone size, CDR3 length, J gene, D gene, V gene, CDR3 DNA, CDR3 protein. D genes are given only for firm matches. Expanded clones get a size class; other rows say once, few or many, or leave the size out.

clone_size: few
cdr3_length: 15
j_call: TRBJ2-3
d_call: TRBD2
v_call: TRBV6-2/TRBV6-3
cdr3_nt: TGTGCCAGCAGTTACTCAAGCGGGGACACAGATACGCAGTATTTT
cdr3_aa: CASSYSSGDTDTQYF

clone_size: few
cdr3_length: 14
j_call: TRBJ1-1
d_call: .
v_call: TRBV20-1
cdr3_nt: TGCAGTGCTAGAGAGGAATTTCTTAGATCTGAAGCTTTCTTT
cdr3_aa: CSAREEFLRSEAFF

clone_size: many
cdr3_length: 13
j_call: TRBJ1-4
d_call: .
v_call: TRBV3-1
cdr3_nt: TGTGCCAGCAGCCATGGACAGTTAGAAAAACTGTTTTTT
cdr3_aa: CASSHGQLEKLFF

clone_size: few
cdr3_length: 14
j_call: TRBJ1-1
d_call: .
v_call: TRBV6-5
cdr3_nt: TGTGCCAGCAGTTACTCTGTATCAGGGACTGAAGCTTTCTTT
cdr3_aa: CASSYSVSGTEAFF

clone_size: few
cdr3_length: 15
j_call: TRBJ2-5
d_call: .
v_call: TRBV12-3/TRBV12-4
cdr3_nt: TGTGCCAGCAGCAAGGTAGACAGTTTCCAAGAGACCCAGTACTTC
cdr3_aa: CASSKVDSFQETQYF

clone_size: many
cdr3_length: 15
j_call: TRBJ2-3
d_call: .
v_call: TRBV3-1
cdr3_nt: TGTGCCAGCAGCCAATTGGGGGCACGCACAGATACGCAGTATTTT
cdr3_aa: CASSQLGARTDTQYF

clone_size: .
cdr3_length: 12
j_call: TRBJ1-1
d_call: .
v_call: TRBV7-9
cdr3_nt: TGTGCCAGCAGCCCCCATCCCTTCGGAGCTTTCTTT
cdr3_aa: CASSPHPFGAFF

clone_size: few
cdr3_length: 13
j_call: TRBJ1-4
d_call: .
v_call: TRBV5-1
cdr3_nt: TGCGCCAGCAGTCGCTCTACCAGGGAAAAACTGTTTTTT
cdr3_aa: CASSRSTREKLFF

clone_size: few
cdr3_length: 15
j_call: TRBJ1-1
d_call: .
v_call: TRBV7-9
cdr3_nt: TGTGCCAGCAGCTTAGTGGGCTCCTCGAAAGGGGAAGCTTTCTTT
cdr3_aa: CASSLVGSSKGEAFF

clone_size: .
cdr3_length: 11
j_call: TRBJ2-1
d_call: .
v_call: TRBV15
cdr3_nt: TGTGCCACCGGACCGATCTTTGAGCAGTTCTTC
cdr3_aa: CATGPIFEQFF

clone_size: .
cdr3_length: 16
j_call: TRBJ2-1
d_call: TRBD2
v_call: TRBV12-3/TRBV12-4
cdr3_nt: TGTGCCAGCAGTTTAGGAAGACTAGCGGGGGTCAATGAGCAGTTCTTC
cdr3_aa: CASSLGRLAGVNEQFF

clone_size: few
cdr3_length: 14
j_call: TRBJ2-5
d_call: .
v_call: TRBV15
cdr3_nt: TGTGCCACCAGCAGAGCGACAGGGACTGAGACCCAGTACTTC
cdr3_aa: CATSRATGTETQYF

clone_size: few
cdr3_length: 16
j_call: TRBJ1-2
d_call: .
v_call: TRBV7-9
cdr3_nt: TGTGCCAGCAGCTTACCCCAGACCCCTTTTAACTATGGCTACACCTTC
cdr3_aa: CASSLPQTPFNYGYTF

clone_size: .
cdr3_length: 15
j_call: TRBJ2-2
d_call: TRBD1
v_call: TRBV12-3/TRBV12-4
cdr3_nt: TGTGCCAGCAGTTTCGCAGGGGGAAGCACCGGGGAGCTGTTTTTT
cdr3_aa: CASSFAGGSTGELFF

clone_size: few
cdr3_length: 15
j_call: TRBJ1-2
d_call: TRBD1
v_call: TRBV27
cdr3_nt: TGTGCCAGCAGTGTGGGGACAGCCAACCTCTATGGCTACACCTTC
cdr3_aa: CASSVGTANLYGYTF

clone_size: few
cdr3_length: 14
j_call: TRBJ2-2
d_call: .
v_call: TRBV15
cdr3_nt: TGTGCCACCAGCAATGCTGAGAACACCGGGGAGCTGTTTTTT
cdr3_aa: CATSNAENTGELFF

clone_size: .
cdr3_length: 14
j_call: TRBJ1-1
d_call: .
v_call: TRBV4-2
cdr3_nt: TGTGCCAGCAGCCAAGAACTCAGATTCACTGAAGCTTTCTTT
cdr3_aa: CASSQELRFTEAFF

clone_size: many
cdr3_length: 14
j_call: TRBJ2-3
d_call: .
v_call: TRBV20-1
cdr3_nt: TGCAGAGGATTAGGGGACACAATCACAGATACGCAGTATTTT
cdr3_aa: CRGLGDTITDTQYF

clone_size: .
cdr3_length: 16
j_call: TRBJ2-2
d_call: .
v_call: TRBV7-9
cdr3_nt: TGTGCCAGCAGCTTCGGGACTTCCAAGAACACCGGGGAGCTGTTTTTT
cdr3_aa: CASSFGTSKNTGELFF

clone_size: few
cdr3_length: 19
j_call: TRBJ2-6
d_call: TRBD1
v_call: TRBV5-1
cdr3_nt: TGCGCCAGCAGCTTCCCCCCGGGGACAGGCCTTTCTGGGGCCAACGTCCTGACTTTC
cdr3_aa: CASSFPPGTGLSGANVLTF

clone_size: .
cdr3_length: 13
j_call: TRBJ1-2
d_call: TRBD1
v_call: TRBV5-6
cdr3_nt: TGTGCCAGCAGCCACGGGACAGACTATGGCTACACCTTC
cdr3_aa: CASSHGTDYGYTF

clone_size: few
cdr3_length: 11
j_call: TRBJ2-7
d_call: .
v_call: TRBV6-2/TRBV6-3
cdr3_nt: TGTGCCAGCAGTTACGGGGGATACCAGTACTTC
cdr3_aa: CASSYGGYQYF

clone_size: many
cdr3_length: 14
j_call: TRBJ2-4
d_call: .
v_call: TRBV12-3/TRBV12-4
cdr3_nt: TGTGCCAGCAGTTTCTCCCTAGCCAAAAACATTCAGTACTTC
cdr3_aa: CASSFSLAKNIQYF

clone_size: many
cdr3_length: 13
j_call: TRBJ1-1
d_call: .
v_call: TRBV20-1
cdr3_nt: TGCAGTGCTAGTTGGCAGCCCAGCACTGAAGCTTTCTTT
cdr3_aa: CSASWQPSTEAFF

clone_size: many
cdr3_length: 13
j_call: TRBJ1-1
d_call: .
v_call: TRBV4-2
cdr3_nt: TGTGCCAGCAGCCAAGGACAGTACACTGAAGCTTTCTTT
cdr3_aa: CASSQGQYTEAFF

clone_size: .
cdr3_length: 15
j_call: TRBJ2-1
d_call: .
v_call: TRBV7-2
cdr3_nt: TGTGCCAGCAGCTTGAGACAGGGAGGTTACAATGAGCAGTTCTTC
cdr3_aa: CASSLRQGGYNEQFF

clone_size: few
cdr3_length: 12
j_call: TRBJ1-2
d_call: .
v_call: TRBV30
cdr3_nt: TGTGCCTGGACAACAGGAGACTATGGCTACACCTTC
cdr3_aa: CAWTTGDYGYTF

clone_size: .
cdr3_length: 15
j_call: TRBJ1-5
d_call: .
v_call: TRBV20-1
cdr3_nt: TGCAGTGCTTCAGACGGGGGGGGAAGGGATGAGCCCCAGCATTTT
cdr3_aa: CSASDGGGRDEPQHF

clone_size: .
cdr3_length: 13
j_call: TRBJ1-6
d_call: .
v_call: TRBV5-1
cdr3_nt: TGCGCCAGCAGCTTTGGATGGAATTCACCCCTCCACTTT
cdr3_aa: CASSFGWNSPLHF

clone_size: many
cdr3_length: 15
j_call: TRBJ2-5
d_call: TRBD1
v_call: TRBV11-2
cdr3_nt: TGTGCCAGCAGCCCCCGACCCGAGGGGGCGGAGACCCAGTACTTC
cdr3_aa: CASSPRPEGAETQYF

clone_size: .
cdr3_length: 16
j_call: TRBJ2-3
d_call: .
v_call: TRBV9
cdr3_nt: TGTGCCAGCAGCCCCCGGGGGGGACAGAACACAGATACGCAGTATTTT
cdr3_aa: CASSPRGGQNTDTQYF

clone_size: few
cdr3_length: 12
j_call: TRBJ1-1
d_call: TRBD1
v_call: TRBV6-2/TRBV6-3
cdr3_nt: TGTGCCAGCAGATACGGGACAGCTGAAGCTTTCTTT
cdr3_aa: CASRYGTAEAFF

clone_size: few
cdr3_length: 15
j_call: TRBJ1-1
d_call: .
v_call: TRBV29-1
cdr3_nt: TGCAGCGTTATTGTCTTCCGGGGCATGAACACTGAAGCTTTCTTT
cdr3_aa: CSVIVFRGMNTEAFF

clone_size: .
cdr3_length: 20
j_call: TRBJ2-1
d_call: TRBD2
v_call: TRBV4-3
cdr3_nt: TGCGCCAGCAGCCAAGGGTACTCGACTAGCCAAACGAGCGGTTACAATGAGCAGTTCTTC
cdr3_aa: CASSQGYSTSQTSGYNEQFF

clone_size: many
cdr3_length: 12
j_call: TRBJ1-5
d_call: .
v_call: TRBV20-1
cdr3_nt: TGCAGTGCTAGAGCAGGGGATCAGCCCCAGCATTTT
cdr3_aa: CSARAGDQPQHF

clone_size: many
cdr3_length: 13
j_call: TRBJ1-1
d_call: .
v_call: TRBV28
cdr3_nt: TGTGCCAGCAGTGTCACGGGTATCGCTGAAGCTTTCTTT
cdr3_aa: CASSVTGIAEAFF

clone_size: few
cdr3_length: 13
j_call: TRBJ1-2
d_call: TRBD1
v_call: TRBV29-1
cdr3_nt: TGCAGCGTGTCGCCGGGACAGAACTATGGCTACACCTTC
cdr3_aa: CSVSPGQNYGYTF

clone_size: few
cdr3_length: 16
j_call: TRBJ2-3
d_call: .
v_call: TRBV27
cdr3_nt: TGTGCCAGCAGCCCCATCGACGCAGCCCTCACAGATACGCAGTATTTT
cdr3_aa: CASSPIDAALTDTQYF

clone_size: few
cdr3_length: 15
j_call: TRBJ2-7
d_call: .
v_call: TRBV4-2
cdr3_nt: TGTGCCAGCAGCCAAGCACAGGCTAGCTCCTACGAGCAGTACTTC
cdr3_aa: CASSQAQASSYEQYF

clone_size: many
cdr3_length: 13
j_call: TRBJ2-5
d_call: .
v_call: TRBV4-2
cdr3_nt: TGTGCCAGCAGCCAAGAATGGACGGGGACCCAGTACTTC
cdr3_aa: CASSQEWTGTQYF

clone_size: .
cdr3_length: 11
j_call: TRBJ2-5
d_call: .
v_call: TRBV7-7
cdr3_nt: TGTGCTACCGCCTTAGGAGAGACCCAGTACTTC
cdr3_aa: CATALGETQYF

clone_size: .
cdr3_length: 16
j_call: TRBJ1-5
d_call: TRBD1
v_call: TRBV4-3
cdr3_nt: TGCGCCAGCAGCCCCGATTGGGGACAGTATGATCAGCCCCAGCATTTT
cdr3_aa: CASSPDWGQYDQPQHF

clone_size: .
cdr3_length: 16
j_call: TRBJ1-4
d_call: .
v_call: TRBV20-1
cdr3_nt: TGCAGTGCTAGCCCGACCGGGGCGGAGGGGTATGAAAAACTGTTTTTT
cdr3_aa: CSASPTGAEGYEKLFF

clone_size: few
cdr3_length: 14
j_call: TRBJ1-1
d_call: .
v_call: TRBV5-1
cdr3_nt: TGCGCCAGCAGCCTTCTCCCGGGGGATCCACCGGCTTTCTTT
cdr3_aa: CASSLLPGDPPAFF

clone_size: .
cdr3_length: 18
j_call: TRBJ2-7
d_call: TRBD2
v_call: TRBV10-3
cdr3_nt: TGTGCCATCAGTGGCGTTAGCGGGGGGGGCTACTCGGGTTACGAGCAGTACTTC
cdr3_aa: CAISGVSGGGYSGYEQYF

clone_size: many
cdr3_length: 14
j_call: TRBJ2-7
d_call: .
v_call: TRBV6-2/TRBV6-3
cdr3_nt: TGTGCCACCCGAAATGGGATTATGGACTACGAGCAGTACTTC
cdr3_aa: CATRNGIMDYEQYF

clone_size: few
cdr3_length: 14
j_call: TRBJ1-5
d_call: TRBD1
v_call: TRBV12-3/TRBV12-4
cdr3_nt: TGTGCCAGCAGTTTCCCCGACAGGGGCCAGCCCCAGCATTTT
cdr3_aa: CASSFPDRGQPQHF

clone_size: .
cdr3_length: 17
j_call: TRBJ2-3
d_call: TRBD2
v_call: TRBV4-3
cdr3_nt: TGCGCCAGCAGCCAAGATTGGACTAGCGGGGGATGGGATACGCAGTATTTT
cdr3_aa: CASSQDWTSGGWDTQYF

clone_size: .
cdr3_length: 13
j_call: TRBJ1-2
d_call: TRBD1
v_call: TRBV30
cdr3_nt: TGTGCCAGAGACCTCAGGGGGCGCGGTGGCTACACCTTC
cdr3_aa: CARDLRGRGGYTF

clone_size: .
cdr3_length: 14
j_call: TRBJ2-7
d_call: .
v_call: TRBV7-9
cdr3_nt: TGTGCCAGCAGCCTAGACCACAGAGACTACGAGCAGTACTTC
cdr3_aa: CASSLDHRDYEQYF

clone_size: .
cdr3_length: 13
j_call: TRBJ1-2
d_call: .
v_call: TRBV9
cdr3_nt: TGTGCCAGCAGTCAGGGGATGAGCTATGGCTACACCTTC
cdr3_aa: CASSQGMSYGYTF

clone_size: many
cdr3_length: 19
j_call: TRBJ2-4
d_call: TRBD2
v_call: TRBV4-3
cdr3_nt: TGCGCCAGCAGCCAAGCAGGTTTCGGGACTAGCGGGGCCAAAAACATTCAGTACTTC
cdr3_aa: CASSQAGFGTSGAKNIQYF